This T cell receptor beta chain is from a study of OX40 agonist ivuxolimab in advanced cancers. The germline V gene encodes CDR1 LNHNV and CDR2 YYDKDF (reference sequence). The V gene end was trimmed by 0 bases and the J gene end by 4 bases; junction bases not matched to a gene: 6. This CDR3 has 16 amino acids. Findings and limits, study-wide: Among the lowest peripheral clonal expansion occurred in 0.1-3.0 mg/kg partial responders.

Remarks on this clone: The antigen is not known.

TCRdb's copy holds only in-frame clones and misses some; the assay was immunoSEQ multiplex PCR. This table has some 83,000 clones, 85% to 90% appearing once. Individuals having autoimmune disease history or systemic immunosuppression were not enrolled. On cycle 4 day 1 and cycle 7 day 1, as well as at baseline, blood was sampled. The sequencing here drew on CD4+ or CD8+ T cells sorted from blood, taken in a trial of the OX40 agonist ivuxolimab. The receptor was isolated from an adult with an advanced solid tumor such as melanoma, head and neck, liver or kidney cancer. The chain is built from TRBV15 and TRBJ2-1; 7 bases fit TRBD1. Written as DNA, the CDR3 is TGTGCCACCAGCAGAGATACAGGGGCCTTATACAATGAGCAGTTCTTC. This codes for CATSRDTGALYNEQFF. Together with reference TRBV15 and TRBJ2-1, the CDR3 gives the full variable domain: DAMVIQNPRYQVTQFGKPVTLSCSQTLNHNVMYWYQQKSSQAPKLLFHYYDKDFNNEADTPDNFQSRRPNTSFCFLDIRSPGLGDTAMYLCATSRDTGALYNEQFFGPGTRLTVL.